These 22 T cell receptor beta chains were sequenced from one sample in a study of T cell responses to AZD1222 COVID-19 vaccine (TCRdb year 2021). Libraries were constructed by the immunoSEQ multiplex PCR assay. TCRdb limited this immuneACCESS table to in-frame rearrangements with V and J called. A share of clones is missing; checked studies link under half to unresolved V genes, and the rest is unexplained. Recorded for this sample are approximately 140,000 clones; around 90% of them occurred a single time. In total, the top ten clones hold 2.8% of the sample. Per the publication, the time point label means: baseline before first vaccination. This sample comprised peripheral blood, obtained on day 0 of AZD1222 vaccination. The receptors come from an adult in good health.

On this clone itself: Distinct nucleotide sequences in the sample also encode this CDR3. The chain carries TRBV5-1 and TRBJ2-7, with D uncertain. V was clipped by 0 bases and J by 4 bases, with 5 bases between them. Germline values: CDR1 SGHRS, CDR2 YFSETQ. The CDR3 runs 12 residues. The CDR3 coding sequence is TGCGCCAGCAGCTTGGGCTTTTACGAGCAGTACTTC. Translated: CASSLGFYEQYF.

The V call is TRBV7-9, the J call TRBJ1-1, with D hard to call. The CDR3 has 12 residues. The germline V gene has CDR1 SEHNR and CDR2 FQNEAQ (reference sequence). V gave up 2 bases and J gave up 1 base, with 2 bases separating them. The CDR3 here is CASSLWNTEAFF. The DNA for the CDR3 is TGTGCCAGCAGCTTATGGAACACTGAAGCTTTCTTT.

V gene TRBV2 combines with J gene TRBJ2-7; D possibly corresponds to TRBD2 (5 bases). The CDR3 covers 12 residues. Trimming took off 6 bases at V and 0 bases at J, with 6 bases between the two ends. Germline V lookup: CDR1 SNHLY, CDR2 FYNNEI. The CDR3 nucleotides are TGTGCCAGCAGCGGGAACTCCTACGAGCAGTACTTC. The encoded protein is CASSGNSYEQYF.

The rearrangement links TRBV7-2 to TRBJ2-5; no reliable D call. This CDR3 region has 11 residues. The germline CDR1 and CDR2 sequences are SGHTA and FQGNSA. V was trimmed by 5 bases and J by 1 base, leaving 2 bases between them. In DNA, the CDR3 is TGTGCCAGCAGCCCCCAAGAGACCCAGTACTTC. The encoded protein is CASSPQETQYF.

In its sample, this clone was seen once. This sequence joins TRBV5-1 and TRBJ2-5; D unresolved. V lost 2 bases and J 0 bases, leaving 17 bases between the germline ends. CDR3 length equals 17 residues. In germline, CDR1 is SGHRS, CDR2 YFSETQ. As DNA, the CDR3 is TGCGCCAGCAGCTTAAGAGTTCGGCAGCGTAACCAAGAGACCCAGTACTTC. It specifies CASSLRVRQRNQETQYF.

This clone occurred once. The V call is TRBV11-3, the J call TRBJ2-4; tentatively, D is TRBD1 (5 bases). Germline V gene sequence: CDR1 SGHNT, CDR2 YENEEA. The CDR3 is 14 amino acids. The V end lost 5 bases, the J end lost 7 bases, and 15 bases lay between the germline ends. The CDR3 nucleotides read TGTGCCAGCAGCCTGAGAGCAGGGTGGAACATTCAGTACTTC. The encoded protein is CASSLRAGWNIQYF. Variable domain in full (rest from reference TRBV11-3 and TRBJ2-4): EAGVVQSPRYKIIEKKQPVAFWCNPISGHNTLYWYLQNLGQGPELLIRYENEEAVDDSQLPKDRFSAERLKGVDSTLKIQPAELGDSAVYLCASSLRAGWNIQYFGAGTRLSVL.

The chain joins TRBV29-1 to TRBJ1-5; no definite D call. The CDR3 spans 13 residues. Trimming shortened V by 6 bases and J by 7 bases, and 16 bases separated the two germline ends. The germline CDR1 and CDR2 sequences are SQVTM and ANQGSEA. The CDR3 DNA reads TGCAGCGTCGCAACGGACCCCTGGCAGCCCCAGCATTTT. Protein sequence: CSVATDPWQPQHF.

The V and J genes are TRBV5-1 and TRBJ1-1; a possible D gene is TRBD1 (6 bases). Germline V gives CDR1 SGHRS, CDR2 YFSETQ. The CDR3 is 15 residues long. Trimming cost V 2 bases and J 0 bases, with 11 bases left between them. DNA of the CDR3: TGCGCCAGCAGCTTCGGGGGGGCCGTGAACACTGAAGCTTTCTTT. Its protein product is CASSFGGAVNTEAFF.

CDR3 in amino acids: CASTLGQGVVQPQHF. CDR3 coding DNA: TGTGCCAGTACCCTAGGACAGGGGGTAGTTCAGCCCCAGCATTTT. The chain recombines TRBV19 with TRBJ1-5; 10 nucleotides match TRBD1. Germline V CDR1 and CDR2: LNHDA, SQIVND (reference sequence). V lost 7 bases, J lost 6 bases, and 9 bases stayed unmatched. CDR3 size: 15 residues.

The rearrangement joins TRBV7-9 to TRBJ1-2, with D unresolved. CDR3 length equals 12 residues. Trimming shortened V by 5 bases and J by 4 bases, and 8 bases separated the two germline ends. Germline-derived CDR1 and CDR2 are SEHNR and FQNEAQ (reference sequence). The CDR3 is CASSDTSYGYTF. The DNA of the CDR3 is TGTGCCAGCAGCGATACATCCTATGGCTACACCTTC.

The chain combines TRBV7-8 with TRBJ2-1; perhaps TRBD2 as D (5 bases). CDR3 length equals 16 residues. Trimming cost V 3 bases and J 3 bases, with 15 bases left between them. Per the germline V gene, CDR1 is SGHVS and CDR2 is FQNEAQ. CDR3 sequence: CASSFFSSRIYNEQFF. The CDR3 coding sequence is TGTGCCAGCAGCTTCTTCTCTAGCCGGATCTACAATGAGCAGTTCTTC.

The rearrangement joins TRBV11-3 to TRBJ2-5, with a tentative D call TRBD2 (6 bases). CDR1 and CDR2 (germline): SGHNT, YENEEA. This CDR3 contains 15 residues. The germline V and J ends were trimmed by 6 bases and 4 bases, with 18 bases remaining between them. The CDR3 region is CASSPRRLARETQYF. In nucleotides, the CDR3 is TGTGCCAGCAGTCCGCGGCGTCTAGCGAGAGAGACCCAGTACTTC.

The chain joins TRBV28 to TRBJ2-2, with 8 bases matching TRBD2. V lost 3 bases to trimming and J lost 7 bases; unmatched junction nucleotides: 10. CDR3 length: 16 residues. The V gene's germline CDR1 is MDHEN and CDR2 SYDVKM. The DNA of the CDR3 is TGTGCCAGCAGTTTGGGGCCGGGACTAGTTGGCGGGGAGCTGTTTTTT. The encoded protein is CASSLGPGLVGGELFF.

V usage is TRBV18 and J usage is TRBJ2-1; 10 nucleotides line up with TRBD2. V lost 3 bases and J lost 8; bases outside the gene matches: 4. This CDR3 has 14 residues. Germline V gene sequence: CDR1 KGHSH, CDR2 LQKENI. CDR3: CASSPSGGSDEQFF. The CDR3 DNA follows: TGTGCCAGCTCACCTAGCGGGGGGTCGGATGAGCAGTTCTTC.

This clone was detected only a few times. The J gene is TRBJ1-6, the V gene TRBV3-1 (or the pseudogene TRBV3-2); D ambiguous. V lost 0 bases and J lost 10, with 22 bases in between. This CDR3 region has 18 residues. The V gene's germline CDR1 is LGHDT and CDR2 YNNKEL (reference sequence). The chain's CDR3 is CASSQEWAGRLIRSPLHF. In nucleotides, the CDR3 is TGTGCCAGCAGCCAAGAGTGGGCCGGGCGTCTAATTAGGTCACCCCTCCACTTT.

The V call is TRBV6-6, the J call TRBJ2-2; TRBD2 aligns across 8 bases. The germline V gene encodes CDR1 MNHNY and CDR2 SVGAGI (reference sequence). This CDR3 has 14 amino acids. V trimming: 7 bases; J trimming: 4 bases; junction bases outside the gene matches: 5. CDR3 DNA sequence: TGTGCCAGCACCAACGGGGGGGGCACCGGGGAGCTGTTTTTT. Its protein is CASTNGGGTGELFF.

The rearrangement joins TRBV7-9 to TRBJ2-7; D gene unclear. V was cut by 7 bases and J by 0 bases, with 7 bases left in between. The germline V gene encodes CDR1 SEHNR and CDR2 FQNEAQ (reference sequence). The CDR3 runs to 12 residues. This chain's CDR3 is CASTISSYEQYF. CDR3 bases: TGTGCCAGCACCATAAGCTCCTACGAGCAGTACTTC.

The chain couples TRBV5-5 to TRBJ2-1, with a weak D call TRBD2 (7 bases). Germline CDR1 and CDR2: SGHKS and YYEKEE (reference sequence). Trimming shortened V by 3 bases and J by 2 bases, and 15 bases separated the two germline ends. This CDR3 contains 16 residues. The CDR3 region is CASSSSRGATYNEQFF. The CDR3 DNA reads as TGTGCCAGCAGCTCTTCCCGGGGGGCCACCTACAATGAGCAGTTCTTC.

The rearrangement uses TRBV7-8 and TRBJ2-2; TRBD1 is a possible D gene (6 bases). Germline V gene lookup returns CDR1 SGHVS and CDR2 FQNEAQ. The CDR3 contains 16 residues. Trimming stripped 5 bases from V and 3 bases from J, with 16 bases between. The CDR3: CASSGGFLPDTGELFF. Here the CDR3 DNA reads TGTGCCAGCAGCGGGGGCTTTCTACCGGACACCGGGGAGCTGTTTTTT.

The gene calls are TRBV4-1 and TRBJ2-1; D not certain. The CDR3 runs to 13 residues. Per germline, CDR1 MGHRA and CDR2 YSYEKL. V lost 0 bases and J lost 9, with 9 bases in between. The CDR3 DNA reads TGCGCCAGCAGCCAAGATAGGATCGGTGAGCAGTTCTTC. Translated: CASSQDRIGEQFF.

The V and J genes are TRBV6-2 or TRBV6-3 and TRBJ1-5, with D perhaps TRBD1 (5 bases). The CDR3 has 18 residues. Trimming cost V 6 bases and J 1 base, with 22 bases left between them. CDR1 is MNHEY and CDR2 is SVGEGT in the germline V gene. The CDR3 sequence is CASSLWIPPGGSNQPQHF. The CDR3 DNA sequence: TGTGCCAGCAGCTTATGGATCCCGCCGGGGGGGAGCAATCAGCCCCAGCATTTT.

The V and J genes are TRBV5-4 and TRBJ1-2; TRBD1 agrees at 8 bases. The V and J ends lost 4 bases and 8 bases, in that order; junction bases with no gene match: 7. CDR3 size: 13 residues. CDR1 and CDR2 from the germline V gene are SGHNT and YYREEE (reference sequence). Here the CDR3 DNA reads TGTGCCAGCAGCGTACGGGACAGGAAAGGCTACACCTTC. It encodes CASSVRDRKGYTF.